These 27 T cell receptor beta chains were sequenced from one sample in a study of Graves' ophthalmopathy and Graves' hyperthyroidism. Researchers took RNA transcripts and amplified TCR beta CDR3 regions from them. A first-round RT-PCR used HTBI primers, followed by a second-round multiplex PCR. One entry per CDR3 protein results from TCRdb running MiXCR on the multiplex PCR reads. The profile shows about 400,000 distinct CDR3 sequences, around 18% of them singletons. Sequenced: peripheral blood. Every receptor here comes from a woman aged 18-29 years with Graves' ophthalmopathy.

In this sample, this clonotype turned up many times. The CDR3 sequence: CASTETRTPVYEQYF. CDR3 nucleotide sequence: TGTGCCAGCACCGAGACGAGGACTCCCGTCTACGAGCAGTACTTC. The chain recombines TRBV6-2 or TRBV6-3 with TRBJ2-7; possibly TRBD2 for D (5 bases). Germline V CDR1 and CDR2: MNHEY, SVGEGT. This CDR3 has 15 residues. Trimming removed 7 bases from V and 3 bases from J, with 19 bases in between.

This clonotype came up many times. The chain's CDR3 is CASSERPYEQYF. In nucleotides, the CDR3 is TGTGCCAGCAGTGAACGTCCTTACGAGCAGTACTTC. V gene TRBV2 combines with J gene TRBJ2-7; D is unclear. There are 12 residues in the CDR3. The germline CDR1 and CDR2 sequences are SNHLY and FYNNEI. Trimming cost V 2 bases and J 4 bases, with 6 bases left between them.

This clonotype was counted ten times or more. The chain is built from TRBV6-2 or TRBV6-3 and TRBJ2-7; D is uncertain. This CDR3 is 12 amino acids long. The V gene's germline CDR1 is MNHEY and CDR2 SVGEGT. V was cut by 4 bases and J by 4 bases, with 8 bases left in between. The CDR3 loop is CASSSSRYEQYF. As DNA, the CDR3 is TGTGCCAGCAGTTCCAGTAGGTACGAGCAGTACTTC.

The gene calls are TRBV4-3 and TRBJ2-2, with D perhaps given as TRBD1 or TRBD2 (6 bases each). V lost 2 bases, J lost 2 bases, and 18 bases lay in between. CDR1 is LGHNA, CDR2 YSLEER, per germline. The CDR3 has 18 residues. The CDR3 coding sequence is TGCGCCAGCAGCCAATGGGGAAGGGGGGCGTCAAACACCGGGGAGCTGTTTTTT. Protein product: CASSQWGRGASNTGELFF.

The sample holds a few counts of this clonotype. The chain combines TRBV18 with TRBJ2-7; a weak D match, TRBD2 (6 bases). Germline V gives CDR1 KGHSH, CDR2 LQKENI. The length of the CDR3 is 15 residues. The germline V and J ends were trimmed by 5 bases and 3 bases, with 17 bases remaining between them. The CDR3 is CASSSSGTPNYEQYF. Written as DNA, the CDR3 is TGTGCCAGCTCATCTTCCGGGACTCCAAACTACGAGCAGTACTTC.

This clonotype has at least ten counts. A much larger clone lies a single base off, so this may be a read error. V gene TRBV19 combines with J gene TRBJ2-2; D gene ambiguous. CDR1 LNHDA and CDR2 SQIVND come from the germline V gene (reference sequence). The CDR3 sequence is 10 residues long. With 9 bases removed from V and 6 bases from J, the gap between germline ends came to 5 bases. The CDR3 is CASGPGELFF. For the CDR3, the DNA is TGTGCCAGCGGGCCCGGGGAGCTGTTTTTT.

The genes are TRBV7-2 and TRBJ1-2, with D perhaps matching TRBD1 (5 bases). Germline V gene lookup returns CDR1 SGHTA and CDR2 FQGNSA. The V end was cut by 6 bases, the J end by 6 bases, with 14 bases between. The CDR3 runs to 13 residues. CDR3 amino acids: CASSWAGTDGYTF. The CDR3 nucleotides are TGTGCCAGCAGTTGGGCGGGGACGGATGGCTACACCTTC.

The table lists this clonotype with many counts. CDR3 DNA: TGTGCCAGCAGCCCCACAGGGGGTGAGGGACAGCCCCAGCATTTT. Its protein product is CASSPTGGEGQPQHF. The chain uses TRBV7-2 and TRBJ1-5, with 8 bases lining up with TRBD1. The CDR3 has 15 amino acids. Germline V gene lookup returns CDR1 SGHTA and CDR2 FQGNSA. Trimming took 5 bases from V and 7 from J; bases not matched to a gene: 10.

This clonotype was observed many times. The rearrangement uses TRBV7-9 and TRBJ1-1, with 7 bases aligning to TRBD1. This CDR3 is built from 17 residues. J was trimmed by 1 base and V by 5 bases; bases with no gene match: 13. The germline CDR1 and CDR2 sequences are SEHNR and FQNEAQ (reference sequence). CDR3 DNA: TGTGCCAGCAGCCCATGGGTGGGGAGGGGGCCGAACACTGAAGCTTTCTTT. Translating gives CASSPWVGRGPNTEAFF.

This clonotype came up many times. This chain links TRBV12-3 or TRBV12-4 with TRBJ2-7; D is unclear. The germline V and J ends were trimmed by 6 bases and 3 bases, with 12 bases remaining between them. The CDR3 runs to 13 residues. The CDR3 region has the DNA TGTGCCAGCAGCATTTCGGCCGGCTACGAGCAGTACTTC. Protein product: CASSISAGYEQYF.

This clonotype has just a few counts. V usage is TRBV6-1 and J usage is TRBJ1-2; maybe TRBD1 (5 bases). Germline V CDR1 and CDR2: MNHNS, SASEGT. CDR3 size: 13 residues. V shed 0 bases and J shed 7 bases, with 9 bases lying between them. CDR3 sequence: CASSEAEGIGYTF. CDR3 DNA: TGTGCCAGCAGTGAAGCGGAGGGGATTGGCTACACCTTC.

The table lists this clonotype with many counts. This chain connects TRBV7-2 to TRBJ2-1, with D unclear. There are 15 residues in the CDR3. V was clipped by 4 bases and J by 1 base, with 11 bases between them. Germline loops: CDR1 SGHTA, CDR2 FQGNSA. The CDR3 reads CASSSLPGSYNEQFF. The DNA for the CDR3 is TGTGCCAGCAGCTCATTGCCAGGTTCCTACAATGAGCAGTTCTTC.

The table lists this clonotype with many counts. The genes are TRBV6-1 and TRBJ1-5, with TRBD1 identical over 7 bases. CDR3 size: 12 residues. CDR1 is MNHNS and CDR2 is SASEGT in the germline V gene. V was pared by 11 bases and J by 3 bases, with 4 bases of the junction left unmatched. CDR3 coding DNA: TGTGCCGGGGGGACAGTCAATCAGCCCCAGCATTTT. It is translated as CAGGTVNQPQHF.

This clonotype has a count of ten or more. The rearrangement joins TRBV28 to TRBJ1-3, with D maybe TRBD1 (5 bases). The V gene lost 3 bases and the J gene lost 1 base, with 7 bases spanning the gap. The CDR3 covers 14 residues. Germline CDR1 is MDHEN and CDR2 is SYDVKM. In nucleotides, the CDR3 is TGTGCCAGCAGTTTTTGGGGGTCTGGAAACACCATATATTTT. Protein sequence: CASSFWGSGNTIYF.

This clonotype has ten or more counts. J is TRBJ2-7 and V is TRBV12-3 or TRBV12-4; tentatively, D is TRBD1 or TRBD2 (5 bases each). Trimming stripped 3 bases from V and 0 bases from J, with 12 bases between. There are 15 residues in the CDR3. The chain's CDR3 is CASSFGALSSYEQYF. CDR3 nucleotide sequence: TGTGCCAGCAGTTTCGGGGCCCTTAGCTCCTACGAGCAGTACTTC.

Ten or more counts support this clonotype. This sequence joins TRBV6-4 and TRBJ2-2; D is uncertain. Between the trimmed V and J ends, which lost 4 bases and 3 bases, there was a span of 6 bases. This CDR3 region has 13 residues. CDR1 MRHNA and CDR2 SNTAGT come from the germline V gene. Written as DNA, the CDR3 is TGTGCCAGCAGTGCCGACTACACCGGGGAGCTGTTTTTT. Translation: CASSADYTGELFF.

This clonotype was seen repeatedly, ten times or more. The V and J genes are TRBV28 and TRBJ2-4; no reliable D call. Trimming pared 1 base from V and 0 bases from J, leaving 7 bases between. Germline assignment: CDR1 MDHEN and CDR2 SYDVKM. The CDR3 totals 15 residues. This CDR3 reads CASSLSTVAKNIQYF. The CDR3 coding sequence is TGTGCCAGCAGTTTATCCACCGTAGCCAAAAACATTCAGTACTTC.

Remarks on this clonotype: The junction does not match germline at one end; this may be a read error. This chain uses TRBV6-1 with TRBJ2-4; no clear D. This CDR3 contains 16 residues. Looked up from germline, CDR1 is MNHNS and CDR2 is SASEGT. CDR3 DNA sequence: TGTGCCATCAGTGAGACCCGTGAGCTAGCCAAAAACATTCAGTACTTC. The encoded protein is CAISETRELAKNIQYF.

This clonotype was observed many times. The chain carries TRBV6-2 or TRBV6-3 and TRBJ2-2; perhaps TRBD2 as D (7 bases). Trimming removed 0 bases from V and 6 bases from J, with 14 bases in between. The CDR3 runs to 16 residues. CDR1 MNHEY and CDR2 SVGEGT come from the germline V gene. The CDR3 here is CASSYSAGGGAGELFF. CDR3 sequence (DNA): TGTGCCAGCAGTTACTCGGCAGGAGGGGGGGCCGGGGAGCTGTTTTTT.

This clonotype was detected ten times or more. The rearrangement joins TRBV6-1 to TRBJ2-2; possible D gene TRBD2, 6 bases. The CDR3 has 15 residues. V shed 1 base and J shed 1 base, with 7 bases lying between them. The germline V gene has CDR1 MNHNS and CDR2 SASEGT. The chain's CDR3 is CASSEEAGNTGELFF. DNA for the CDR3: TGTGCCAGCAGTGAAGAAGCGGGGAACACCGGGGAGCTGTTTTTT.

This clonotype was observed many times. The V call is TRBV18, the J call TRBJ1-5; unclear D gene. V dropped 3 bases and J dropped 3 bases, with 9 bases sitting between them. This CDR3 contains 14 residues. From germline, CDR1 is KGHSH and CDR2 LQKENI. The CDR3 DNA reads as TGTGCCAGCTCACCCGGATTGTCCAATCAGCCCCAGCATTTT. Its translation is CASSPGLSNQPQHF.

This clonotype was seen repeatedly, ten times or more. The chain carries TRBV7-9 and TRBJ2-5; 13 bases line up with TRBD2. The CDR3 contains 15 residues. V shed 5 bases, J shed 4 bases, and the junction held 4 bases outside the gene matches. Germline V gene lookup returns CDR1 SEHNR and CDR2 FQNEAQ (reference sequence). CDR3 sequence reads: CASSPGTSGTETQYF. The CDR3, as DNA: TGTGCCAGCAGCCCTGGGACTAGCGGGACAGAGACCCAGTACTTC.

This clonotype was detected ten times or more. DNA for the CDR3: TGTGCCAGCAGACGCAGGGATCTCCCCCAGCATTTT. It codes for CASRRRDLPQHF. The chain joins TRBV28 to TRBJ1-5, with D perhaps TRBD1 (5 bases). The germline V gene encodes CDR1 MDHEN and CDR2 SYDVKM. V dropped 6 bases and J dropped 10 bases, with 13 bases sitting between them. The length of the CDR3 is 12 residues.

The CDR3 DNA follows: TGTGCCAGCAGCTTTCAAGGGGAGCAGTACTTC. Translating gives CASSFQGEQYF. The rearrangement uses TRBV7-9 and TRBJ2-7, with D unclear. Looked up from germline, CDR1 is SEHNR and CDR2 is FQNEAQ (reference sequence). Trimming took 3 bases from V and 7 from J, leaving 7 bases between them. There are 11 residues in the CDR3.

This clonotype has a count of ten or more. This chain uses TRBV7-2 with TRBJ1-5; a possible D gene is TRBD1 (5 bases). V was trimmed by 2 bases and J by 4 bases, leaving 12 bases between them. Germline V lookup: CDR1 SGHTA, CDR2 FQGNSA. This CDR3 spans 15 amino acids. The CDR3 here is CASSLMGPGNQPQHF. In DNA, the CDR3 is TGTGCCAGCAGCTTAATGGGGCCTGGGAATCAGCCCCAGCATTTT.

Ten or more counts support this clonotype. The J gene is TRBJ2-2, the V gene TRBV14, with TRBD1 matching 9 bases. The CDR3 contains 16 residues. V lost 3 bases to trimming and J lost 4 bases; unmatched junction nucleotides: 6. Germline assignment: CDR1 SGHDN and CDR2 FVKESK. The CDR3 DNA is TGTGCCAGCAGCCATGGGACAGGGTACCTCACCGGGGAGCTGTTTTTT. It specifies CASSHGTGYLTGELFF.

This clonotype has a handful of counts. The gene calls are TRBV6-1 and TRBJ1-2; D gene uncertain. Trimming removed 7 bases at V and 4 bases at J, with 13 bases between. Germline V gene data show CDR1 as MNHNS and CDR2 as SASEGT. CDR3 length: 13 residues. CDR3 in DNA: TGTGCCAGCACCTCACCGGGTAGCTATGGCTACACCTTC. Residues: CASTSPGSYGYTF.